This T cell receptor beta chain was recovered during a study of shared clonotypes between healthy human individuals. General study findings and limits: Sampling included only blood; tissue repertoires likely differ. Generation of non-shared clonotypes was less probable than generation of clonotypes shared by all four donors.

Replicate PCRs from sorted subsets contained 200 ng DNA, which is around 29,000 T cell genomes. Original data processing: Junction-only immunoSEQ sequences carried no quality scores, so filtering differed. Sequencing was performed with immunoSEQ multiplex PCR; in TCRdb, only in-frame clones are kept and a portion is missing. V, J and clone size are taken as reported in that table, and D and trimming were inferred from the DNA itself. The data hold 550,000 to 650,000 clones, with about 96% observed a single time. The CDR3 sequence is 14 residues long. Trimming removed 3 bases from V and 4 bases from J, with 13 bases in between. Germline assignment: CDR1 MNHNS and CDR2 SASEGT. About this clone itself: Antigen: not known.

Terminally differentiated effector memory CD45RA+ cells were left out of the naive CD8 fraction, which was CD45RO-negative and positively selected for CCR7. The source of this sequence is a woman in her twenties or thirties in good health. Sequencing used naive CD8+ T cells sorted from blood. The chain employs TRBV6-1 and TRBJ2-7; D not resolved. CDR3 DNA: TGTGCCAGCAGTGAGGCACGGCCGTCTTACGAGCAGTACTTC. Translation gives CASSEARPSYEQYF.